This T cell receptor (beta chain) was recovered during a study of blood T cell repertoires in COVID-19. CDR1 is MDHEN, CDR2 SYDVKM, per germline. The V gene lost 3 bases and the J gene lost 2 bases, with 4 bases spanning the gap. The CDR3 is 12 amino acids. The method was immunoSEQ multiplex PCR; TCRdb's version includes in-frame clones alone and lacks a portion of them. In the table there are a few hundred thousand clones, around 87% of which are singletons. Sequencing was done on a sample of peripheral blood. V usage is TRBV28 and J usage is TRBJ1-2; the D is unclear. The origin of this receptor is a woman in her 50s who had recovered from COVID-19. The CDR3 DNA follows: TGTGCCAGCAGTTTCGGGAACTATGGCTACACCTTC. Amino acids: CASSFGNYGYTF.